This T cell receptor beta chain was identified in a study of OX40 agonist ivuxolimab in advanced cancers. Study-level background: Ivuxolimab was delivered to patients intravenously every 2 weeks at doses spanning 0.01 to 10 mg/kg. Patients undergoing dose escalation presented with hepatocellular carcinoma, melanoma, renal cell or head and neck cancer.

The study's findings and limits: The study observed clonal expansion of CD4+ and CD8+ blood T cells by week 6 at 0.1 to 3.0 mg/kg. Expanded peripheral T cell antigen specificity was not determined.

Some clones are missing from TCRdb's copy, which holds only in-frame ones; the method was immunoSEQ multiplex PCR. The table shows around 41,000 clones, with about 89% occurring only once. CDR1 is LGHNA, CDR2 YSLEER, per germline. The trim removed 0 bases at V and 3 bases at J, leaving 2 bases unmatched. CDR3 length: 16 amino acids. As for this clone: The antigen remains unidentified.

This TCR was sampled from an adult with an advanced solid tumor such as melanoma, head and neck, liver or kidney cancer. The chain recombines TRBV4-3 with TRBJ2-2, with 9 nucleotides matching TRBD1. The sequenced sample was CD4+ or CD8+ T cells sorted from blood, obtained in a trial of the OX40 agonist ivuxolimab. In DNA, the CDR3 is TGCGCCAGCAGCCAAGAAGACAGGGGGGACACCGGGGAGCTGTTTTTT. Its translation is CASSQEDRGDTGELFF.